What follows describes a single T cell receptor (beta chain). The antigen is unknown. The data were obtained in a study of cytomegalovirus exposure and HLA in healthy donors. Vbeta (60) and Jbeta (13) primers were used in the PCR. Clones were sequenced by immunoSEQ multiplex PCR, and TCRdb holds only the in-frame ones, with some missing. This sample has approximately 79,000 clones, with around four fifths found just once. Points from the study as a whole: In a later analysis, parvovirus B19, influenza, CMV and Epstein-Barr virus appeared linked to several top co-occurrence clusters. The study reported that TCR beta sequences accurately predicted HLA-A and HLA-B alleles in most subjects.

This CDR3 is 16 amino acids long. Germline loops: CDR1 MGHRA, CDR2 YSYEKL. Trimming pared 5 bases from V and 3 bases from J, leaving 17 bases between. The rearrangement joins TRBV4-1 to TRBJ1-5; possibly TRBD1 for D (6 bases). The sequencing input was PBMCs. The source is a boy aged 5-17 years in good health and CMV-seronegative. This chain's CDR3 is CASSDPRGGSNQPQHF. For the CDR3, the DNA is TGCGCCAGCAGCGATCCACGAGGGGGTTCCAATCAGCCCCAGCATTTT.